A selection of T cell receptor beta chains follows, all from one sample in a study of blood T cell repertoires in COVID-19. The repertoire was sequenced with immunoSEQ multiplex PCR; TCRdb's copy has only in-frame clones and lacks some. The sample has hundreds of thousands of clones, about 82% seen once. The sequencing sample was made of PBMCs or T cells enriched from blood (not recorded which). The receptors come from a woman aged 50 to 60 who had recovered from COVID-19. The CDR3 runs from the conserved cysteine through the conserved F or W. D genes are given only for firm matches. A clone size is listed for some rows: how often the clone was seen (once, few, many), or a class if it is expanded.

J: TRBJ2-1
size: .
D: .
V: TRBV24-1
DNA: TGTGCCACCAGTGATTCCCCAGGGGGGGGCAGGGGGCACTACAATGAGCAGTTCTTC
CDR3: CATSDSPGGGRGHYNEQFF

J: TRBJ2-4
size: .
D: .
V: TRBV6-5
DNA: TGTGCCAGCAGTTACTCGGCAGGAATAGCCAAAAACATTCAGTACTTC
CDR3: CASSYSAGIAKNIQYF

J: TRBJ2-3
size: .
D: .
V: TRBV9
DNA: TGTGCCAGCAGCGTAGTAGCAGTTGTCACAGATACGCAGTATTTT
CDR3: CASSVVAVVTDTQYF

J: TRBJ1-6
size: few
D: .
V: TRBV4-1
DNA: TGCGCCAGCAGCCAAGACAGGGGCTTTTTCAATTCACCCCTCCACTTT
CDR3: CASSQDRGFFNSPLHF

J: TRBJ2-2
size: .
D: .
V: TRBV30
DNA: TGTGCCTGGACCAACAGGGTCGGCGGGGAGCTGTTTTTT
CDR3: CAWTNRVGGELFF

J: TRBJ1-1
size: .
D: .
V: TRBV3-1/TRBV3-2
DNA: TGTGCCAGCAGCCAAGATGTGGGGGCTCGAGGGAGGGACACTGAAGCTTTCTTT
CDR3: CASSQDVGARGRDTEAFF

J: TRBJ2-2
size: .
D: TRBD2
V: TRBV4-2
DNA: TGTGCCAGCAGCCCATCTGATGCCCACCGGGGACTAGCGGGATCCGGGGAGCTGTTTTTT
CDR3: CASSPSDAHRGLAGSGELFF

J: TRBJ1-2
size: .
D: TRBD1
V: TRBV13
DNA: TGTGCCAGCAGCTTCTCGGACAGGGAGCCTGGGGGCTACACCTTC
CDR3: CASSFSDREPGGYTF

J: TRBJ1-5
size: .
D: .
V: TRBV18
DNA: TGTGCCAGCTCACCCGGGAGTGGAGGCAATCAGCCCCAGCATTTT
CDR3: CASSPGSGGNQPQHF

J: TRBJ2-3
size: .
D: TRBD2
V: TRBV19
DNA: TGTGCCAGTAGTGGGGGACTAGCGGGTGGTATAGATACGCAGTATTTT
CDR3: CASSGGLAGGIDTQYF

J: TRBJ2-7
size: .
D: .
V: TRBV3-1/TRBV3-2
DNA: TGTGCCAGCAGCCAATACACCTACGAGCAGTACTTC
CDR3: CASSQYTYEQYF

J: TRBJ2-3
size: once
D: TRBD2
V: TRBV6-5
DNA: TGTGCCAGCAGTTACGAGGGCGGGAGACTCACAGATACGCAGTATTTT
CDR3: CASSYEGGRLTDTQYF

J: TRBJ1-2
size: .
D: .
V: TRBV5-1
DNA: TGCGCCAGCAGCTTGACCTCAGCTAACTATGGCTACACCTTC
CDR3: CASSLTSANYGYTF

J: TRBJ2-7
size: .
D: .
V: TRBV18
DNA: TGTGCCAGCTCACCCTCGGCAACGTTGTTGGGACTGAGCTTATACGAGCAGTACTTC
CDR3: CASSPSATLLGLSLYEQYF

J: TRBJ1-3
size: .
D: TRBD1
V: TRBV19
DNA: TGTGCCAGTGGGACAGGGGGAACTGGAAACACCATATATTTT
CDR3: CASGTGGTGNTIYF

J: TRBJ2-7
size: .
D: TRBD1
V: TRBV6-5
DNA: TGTGCCAGCAGCCGCCGACAGGGATTCTCCTACGAGCAGTACTTC
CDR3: CASSRRQGFSYEQYF

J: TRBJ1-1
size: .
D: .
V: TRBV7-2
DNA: TGTGCCAGCAGCTTAACGGGGGGGGCGCACACTGAAGCTTTCTTT
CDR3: CASSLTGGAHTEAFF

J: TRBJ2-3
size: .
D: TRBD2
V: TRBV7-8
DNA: TGTGCCAGCAGCTCCGGGGCCCTAGCGGGGGCCACAGATACGCAGTATTTT
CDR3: CASSSGALAGATDTQYF

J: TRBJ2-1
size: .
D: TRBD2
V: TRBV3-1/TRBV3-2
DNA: TGTGCCAGCAGCGGAGGGGGACTAGCGGGAATCAATGAGCAGTTCTTC
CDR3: CASSGGGLAGINEQFF

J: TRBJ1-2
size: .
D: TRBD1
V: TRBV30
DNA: TGTGCCTGGAACCAGACAGGGAGCAACTATGGCTACACCTTC
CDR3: CAWNQTGSNYGYTF

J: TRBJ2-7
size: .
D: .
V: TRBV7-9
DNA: TGTGCCAGCAGCTCCACGCCCGGGTACGAGCAGTACTTC
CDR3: CASSSTPGYEQYF

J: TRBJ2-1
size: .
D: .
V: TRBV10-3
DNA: TGTGCCATCAGTGCCGAGGTTGTCAATGAGCAGTTCTTC
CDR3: CAISAEVVNEQFF

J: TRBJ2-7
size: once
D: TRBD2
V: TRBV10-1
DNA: TGCGCCCCCCAGGGTGGCGGGAGGAGGTACGAGCAGTACTTC
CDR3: CAPQGGGRRYEQYF

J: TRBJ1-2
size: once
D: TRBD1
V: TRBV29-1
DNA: TGCAGCGTTGAAGTTCGGAGACAGGGGACTTATAACTATGGCTACACCTTC
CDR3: CSVEVRRQGTYNYGYTF

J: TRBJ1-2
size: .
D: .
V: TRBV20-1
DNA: TGCAGGGCGGCAGACGGCTATGGCTACACCTTC
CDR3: CRAADGYGYTF

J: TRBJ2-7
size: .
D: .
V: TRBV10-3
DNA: TGTGCCATCAGCGACAGGACCCTCCTAGCCCACTCCTACGAGCAGTACTTC
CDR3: CAISDRTLLAHSYEQYF

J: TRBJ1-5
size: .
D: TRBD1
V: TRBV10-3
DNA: TGTGCCATCAGTGAGTCTTGGACAGGAGAAATTGGCAATCAGCCCCAGCATTTT
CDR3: CAISESWTGEIGNQPQHF

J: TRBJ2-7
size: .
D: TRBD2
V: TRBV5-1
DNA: TGCGCCAGCAGCATGACTAGCGGGAGATCCTACGAGCAGTACTTC
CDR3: CASSMTSGRSYEQYF

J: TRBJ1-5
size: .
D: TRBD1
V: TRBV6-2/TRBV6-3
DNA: TGTGCCAGCAGTCAGGGGGCGGTTCAGCCCCAGCATTTT
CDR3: CASSQGAVQPQHF

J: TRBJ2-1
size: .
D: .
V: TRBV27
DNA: TGTGCCAGCAGTTCGGGGGGCGGAAGCTCCTACAATGAGCAGTTCTTC
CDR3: CASSSGGGSSYNEQFF

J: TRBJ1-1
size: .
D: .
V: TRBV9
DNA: TGTGCCAGCAGCGTAGGACAGGTGAACACTGAAGCTTTCTTT
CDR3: CASSVGQVNTEAFF

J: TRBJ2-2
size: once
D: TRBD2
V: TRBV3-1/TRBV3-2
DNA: TGTGCCAGCAGCCTCTCCGGGACTAGCGGGAGTTTAGGCACCGGGGAGCTGTTTTTT
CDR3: CASSLSGTSGSLGTGELFF

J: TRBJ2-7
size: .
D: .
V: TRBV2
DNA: TGTGCCAGCAGCCTTAGGAGGGAGGTGTACGAGCAGTACTTC
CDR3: CASSLRREVYEQYF

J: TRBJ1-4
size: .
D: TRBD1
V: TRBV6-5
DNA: TGTGCCAGCAGAAGAGGGGGCAGTGAAAAACTGTTTTTT
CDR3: CASRRGGSEKLFF

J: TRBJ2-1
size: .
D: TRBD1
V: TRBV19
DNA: TGTGCCAGTAGTATAGGCCAGGGGGCCTACAATGAGCAGTTCTTC
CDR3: CASSIGQGAYNEQFF

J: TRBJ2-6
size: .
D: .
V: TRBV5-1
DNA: TGCGCCAGCAGCTTTTTAAACTCTGGGGCCAACGTCCTGACTTTC
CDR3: CASSFLNSGANVLTF

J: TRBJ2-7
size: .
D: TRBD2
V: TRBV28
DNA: TGTGCCAGCATTCCAACCTACCGGACTAGCGGGAAAGACGAGCAGTACTTC
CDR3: CASIPTYRTSGKDEQYF

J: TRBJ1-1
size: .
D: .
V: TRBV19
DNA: TGTGCCAGTAGTCATCCATGGGACAAGAATCCTGAAGCTTTCTTT
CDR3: CASSHPWDKNPEAFF

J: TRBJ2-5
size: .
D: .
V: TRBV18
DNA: TGTGCCAGCTCACCAACTAGCGACAGGGGAGAGACCCAGTACTTC
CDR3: CASSPTSDRGETQYF

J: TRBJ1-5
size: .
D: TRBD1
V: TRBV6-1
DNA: TGTGCCAGCAGTGGGGGACAGGGACTTGTGAATCAGCCCCAGCATTTT
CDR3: CASSGGQGLVNQPQHF

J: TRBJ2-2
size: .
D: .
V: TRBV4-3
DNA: TGCGCCAGCAGCCAAGAATCACTAGCTGTCGGGGAGCTGTTTTTT
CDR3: CASSQESLAVGELFF

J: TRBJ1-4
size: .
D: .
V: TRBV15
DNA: TGTGCCACCAGCAGCTTGCTATCAACTAATGAAAAACTGTTTTTT
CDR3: CATSSLLSTNEKLFF

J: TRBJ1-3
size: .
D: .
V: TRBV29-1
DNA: TGCAGCGTTGGCGGGACCCCTGGAAACACCATATATTTT
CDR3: CSVGGTPGNTIYF

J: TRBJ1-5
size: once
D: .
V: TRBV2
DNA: TGTGCCAGCAGTGATGGAGGAGTTCGCAATCAGCCCCAGCATTTT
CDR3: CASSDGGVRNQPQHF

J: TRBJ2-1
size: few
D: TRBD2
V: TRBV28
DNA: TGTGCCAGCAGTTTGGGGCGGGAGATCTTCTTC
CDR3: CASSLGREIFF

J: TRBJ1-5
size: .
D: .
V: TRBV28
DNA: TGTGCCAGCAGCCTACCCCTCTACCAGCCCCAGCATTTT
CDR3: CASSLPLYQPQHF

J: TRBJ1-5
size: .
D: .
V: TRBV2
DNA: TGTGCCAGCAGTGGACTAAAAGCACATCAGCCCCAGCATTTT
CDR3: CASSGLKAHQPQHF

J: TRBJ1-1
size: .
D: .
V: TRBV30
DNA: TGTGCCTGCGGGGGGGTCCCTGAAGCTTTCTTT
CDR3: CACGGVPEAFF

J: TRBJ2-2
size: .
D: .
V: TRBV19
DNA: TGTGCCAGTAGCATGATCACTCAGCGGACCGGGGAGCTGTTTTTT
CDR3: CASSMITQRTGELFF

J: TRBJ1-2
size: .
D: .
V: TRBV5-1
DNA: TGCGCCAGCAGCCTGGACAGTTCTAACTATGGCTACACCTTC
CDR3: CASSLDSSNYGYTF

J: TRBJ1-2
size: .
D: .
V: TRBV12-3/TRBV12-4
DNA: TGTGCCAGCAGTTTCCTTTTGGGGGCTGGCTACACCTTC
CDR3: CASSFLLGAGYTF